One sample yielded the 19 T cell receptor beta chains listed below, sequenced in a study of blood T cell repertoires in COVID-19. Clones were read by immunoSEQ multiplex PCR, and TCRdb kept only the in-frame ones, dropping some. This sample has approximately 310,000 clones, with roughly 88% found just once. Sequenced sample: PBMCs or T cells enriched from blood (not recorded which). The receptors derive from a man aged 25 to 40 who had recovered from COVID-19.

The chain joins TRBV14 to TRBJ2-3, with a tentative D call TRBD1 (6 bases). CDR3 length: 16 residues. CDR1 and CDR2 (germline): SGHDN, FVKESK. The germline V and J ends were trimmed by 0 bases and 5 bases, with 15 bases remaining between them. The CDR3, as DNA: TGTGCCAGCAGCCAAGATTCGACAGGACTCAGAGATACGCAGTATTTT. Its protein is CASSQDSTGLRDTQYF.

The chain uses TRBV29-1 and TRBJ1-3, with 9 bases fitting TRBD1. Germline-derived CDR1 and CDR2 are SQVTM and ANQGSEA. V lost 4 bases, J lost 0 bases, and 4 bases stayed unmatched. The CDR3 sequence is 15 residues long. The CDR3, as DNA: TGCAGCGTTGGGGGACAGGGAAGCTCTGGAAACACCATATATTTT. Its protein is CSVGGQGSSGNTIYF.

The rearrangement uses TRBV4-3 and TRBJ1-6, with D hard to call. Deletions cut 1 base from V and 15 bases from J, with 16 bases between. The CDR3 extends over 14 amino acids. From germline, CDR1 is LGHNA and CDR2 YSLEER. CDR3 in amino acids: CASSQGTAVRFLHF. The CDR3 bases are TGCGCCAGCAGCCAAGGAACAGCGGTTCGTTTCCTCCACTTT.

This rearrangement joins TRBV30 to TRBJ2-4; TRBD1 agrees at 9 bases. In germline, CDR1 is GTSNPN, CDR2 SVGIG (reference sequence). Trimming at V came to 0 bases and at J to 2 bases, leaving 5 bases not matched to a gene. The CDR3 contains 16 residues. CDR3 sequence reads: CAWSVLDRGSKNIQYF. The DNA of the CDR3 is TGTGCCTGGAGTGTATTGGACAGGGGTTCCAAAAACATTCAGTACTTC. The whole variable domain, remainder taken from reference TRBV30 and TRBJ2-4, is SQTIHQWPATLVQPVGSPLSLECTVEGTSNPNLYWYRQAAGRGLQLLFYSVGIGQISSEVPQNLSASRPQDRQFILSSKKLLLSDSGFYLCAWSVLDRGSKNIQYFGAGTRLSVL.

The chain combines TRBV5-1 with TRBJ1-1; D gene ambiguous. The V end lost 5 bases, the J end lost 1 base, and 9 bases lay between the germline ends. The CDR3 sequence is 13 residues long. Germline CDR1 SGHRS, CDR2 YFSETQ. CDR3 region: CASSFQENTEAFF. As DNA, the CDR3 is TGCGCCAGCAGTTTCCAGGAGAACACTGAAGCTTTCTTT.

This clone came up once. This rearrangement joins TRBV2 to TRBJ2-7; weak D call: TRBD1 (6 bases). The CDR3 totals 14 residues. Germline V gene lookup returns CDR1 SNHLY and CDR2 FYNNEI. Trimming cost V 7 bases and J 2 bases, with 15 bases left between them. The CDR3 here is CASTLRQGPYEQYF. CDR3 in DNA: TGTGCCAGCACTCTGAGGCAGGGGCCCTACGAGCAGTACTTC.

This clone was found once. The chain carries TRBV5-1 and TRBJ2-7; tentatively, D is TRBD1 (5 bases). CDR1 is SGHRS, CDR2 YFSETQ, per germline. V lost 4 bases and J 3 bases, leaving 14 bases between the germline ends. This CDR3 contains 14 residues. The CDR3 protein is CASSQQTASYEQYF. The CDR3 DNA follows: TGCGCCAGCAGCCAACAGACAGCCAGCTACGAGCAGTACTTC.

The J gene is TRBJ1-1, the V gene TRBV6-5; the D gene is possibly TRBD1 (6 bases). The CDR3 totals 13 residues. Trimming left V 7 bases short and J 5 bases short, with 14 bases between. The germline gives CDR1 MNHEY, CDR2 SVGAGI. The CDR3 nucleotides read TGTGCCAGCACCCCCCCAGGGGTGACTGAAGCTTTCTTT. Its translation is CASTPPGVTEAFF.

This clone was counted once. The rearrangement links TRBV7-2 to TRBJ1-2; 12 bases are shared with TRBD1. V lost 4 bases to trimming and J lost 7 bases; unmatched junction nucleotides: 4. In germline, CDR1 is SGHTA, CDR2 FQGNSA. This CDR3 region has 14 residues. The CDR3 DNA reads TGTGCCAGCAGCTGGGGACAGGGGGCTGGTGGCTACACCTTC. Its protein is CASSWGQGAGGYTF.

The chain has TRBV7-9 and TRBJ1-2; D may be TRBD1 (6 bases). This CDR3 is built from 13 residues. V dropped 3 bases and J dropped 4 bases, with 9 bases sitting between them. Germline V CDR1 and CDR2: SEHNR, FQNEAQ (reference sequence). CDR3 amino acids: CASSFGRGYGYTF. CDR3 bases: TGTGCCAGCAGCTTCGGCAGGGGCTATGGCTACACCTTC.

The gene calls are TRBV18 and TRBJ1-1; D is possibly TRBD1 (6 bases). The V end was cut by 4 bases, the J end by 0 bases, with 12 bases between. Per germline, CDR1 KGHSH and CDR2 LQKENI. The CDR3 totals 15 residues. This chain's CDR3 is CASSLNREMNTEAFF. Here the CDR3 DNA reads TGTGCCAGCTCACTGAACAGGGAGATGAACACTGAAGCTTTCTTT.

This clone was detected only once. J is TRBJ2-4 and V is TRBV5-6; maybe TRBD1 (6 bases). The CDR3 consists of 13 residues. Trimming left V 1 base short and J 7 bases short, with 9 bases between. Germline V gene sequence: CDR1 SGHDT, CDR2 YYEEEE. The CDR3 region has the DNA TGTGCCAGCAGCTTGTCAGGGGCCAACATTCAGTACTTC. Translation: CASSLSGANIQYF.

The CDR3 sequence: CASSVEPGGGLGANVLTF. The CDR3 DNA reads TGTGCCAGCAGCGTAGAACCGGGTGGGGGACTAGGGGCCAACGTCCTGACTTTC. The chain employs TRBV9 and TRBJ2-6; 7 positions agree with TRBD2. The CDR3 has 18 amino acids. The germline V gene encodes CDR1 SGDLS and CDR2 YYNGEE. V shed 0 bases and J 4 bases; nucleotides not matched to a gene: 10. Full variable domain (remainder filled in from reference TRBV9 and TRBJ2-6): DSGVTQTPKHLITATGQRVTLRCSPRSGDLSVYWYQQSLDQGLQFLIQYYNGEERAKGNILERFSAQQFPDLHSELNLSSLELGDSALYFCASSVEPGGGLGANVLTFGAGSRLTVL.

This chain links TRBV21-1 with TRBJ2-7; no DNA check was done on the table's D call, TRBD1. TRBV21-1 is flagged as a pseudogene. The CDR3 is 15 amino acids. CDR3: CASIARTGDWYEQYF. The CDR3 DNA reads as TGTGCCAGCATCGCGAGGACAGGGGATTGGTACGAGCAGTACTTC.

This clone was recorded only once. The chain joins TRBV5-1 to TRBJ1-5; 7 nucleotides line up with TRBD1. The trim removed 2 bases at V and 6 bases at J, leaving 8 bases unmatched. The CDR3 length is 15 residues. The germline CDR1 and CDR2 sequences are SGHRS and YFSETQ. The CDR3 loop reads CASSLGTAFSQPQHF. DNA for the CDR3: TGCGCCAGCAGCTTAGGGACAGCTTTCAGTCAGCCCCAGCATTTT.

The V call is TRBV27, the J call TRBJ2-2, with 11 bases fitting TRBD2. The CDR3 loop spans 16 amino acids. The V and J ends lost 0 bases and 4 bases, in that order; junction bases with no gene match: 1. Germline CDR1 and CDR2: MNHEY and SMNVEV (reference sequence). The CDR3 loop reads CASSLSLAGGTGELFF. The CDR3 DNA sequence: TGTGCCAGCAGTTTATCGCTAGCGGGGGGCACCGGGGAGCTGTTTTTT.

The chain is built from TRBV2 and TRBJ1-5, with 9 bases fitting TRBD1. The CDR3 length is 14 residues. Germline V gene sequence: CDR1 SNHLY, CDR2 FYNNEI. V was clipped by 5 bases and J by 9 bases; unmatched bases: 8. The CDR3 sequence is CASSWGQGEWPQHF. CDR3 in DNA: TGTGCCAGCAGTTGGGGACAGGGCGAGTGGCCCCAGCATTTT.

V and J are TRBV3-1 (or the pseudogene TRBV3-2) and TRBJ1-4; D might be TRBD1 (6 bases). Looked up from germline, CDR1 is LGHDT and CDR2 is YNNKEL (reference sequence). The V and J ends lost 4 bases and 4 bases respectively, with 10 bases between them. This CDR3 has 14 amino acids. As DNA, the CDR3 is TGTGCCAGCAGCCTTCGGACAGATAATGAAAAACTGTTTTTT. Its protein is CASSLRTDNEKLFF.

This chain's CDR3 is CASSPFAGVKDEQFF. The CDR3 DNA reads as TGTGCCAGCAGCCCATTCGCGGGGGTTAAGGATGAGCAGTTCTTC. The chain carries TRBV5-5 and TRBJ2-1; 7 positions match TRBD2. This CDR3 contains 15 residues. Germline V CDR1 and CDR2: SGHKS, YYEKEE (reference sequence). The V and J ends lost 4 bases and 8 bases, in that order; junction bases with no gene match: 12.